Each of the 18 T cell receptor beta chains below was sequenced from the same sample in a study of blood T cell repertoires in COVID-19. The repertoire was sequenced with immunoSEQ multiplex PCR; TCRdb's copy has only in-frame clones and lacks some. The data show 200,000 to 300,000 clones, with roughly 84% seen just once and less than 5% held by the top ten. Sequencing input: peripheral blood. The receptor set was obtained from a man in his 60s with acute or convalescent COVID-19.

This chain links TRBV6-2 or TRBV6-3 with TRBJ1-5; D uncertain. Germline V gene lookup returns CDR1 MNHEY and CDR2 SVGEGT. The CDR3 covers 17 residues. The ends were cut back, 0 bases at V and 0 bases at J, with 12 bases in the middle. The CDR3 region is CASSYSRGKHSNQPQHF. CDR3 bases: TGTGCCAGCAGTTACTCAAGAGGCAAACATAGCAATCAGCCCCAGCATTTT.

The chain carries TRBV28 and TRBJ2-5, with a tentative D call TRBD1 (5 bases). The germline V and J ends were trimmed by 7 bases and 4 bases, with 10 bases remaining between them. Germline assignment: CDR1 MDHEN and CDR2 SYDVKM. The CDR3 spans 12 residues. CDR3 in DNA: TGTGCCAGCACCCAGGGCTTAGAGACCCAGTACTTC. This codes for CASTQGLETQYF. Supplemented by reference TRBV28 and TRBJ2-5, the full variable domain reads DVKVTQSSRYLVKRTGEKVFLECVQDMDHENMFWYRQDPGLGLRLIYFSYDVKMKEKGDIPEGYSVSREKKERFSLILESASTNQTSMYLCASTQGLETQYFGPGTRLLVL.

The chain employs TRBV18 and TRBJ2-7; TRBD2 agrees at 7 bases. The CDR3 length is 16 residues. V was clipped by 3 bases and J by 6 bases; unmatched bases: 14. Germline CDR1 reads KGHSH; CDR2 reads LQKENI. The CDR3 sequence: CASSPPSLTRGGEQYF. The CDR3 DNA follows: TGTGCCAGCTCACCCCCCTCACTTACACGCGGGGGCGAGCAGTACTTC.

The CDR3 nucleotides are TGTGCCAGCTCACCAGGACAGGTTAGAAGGTTCTCCTACGAGCAGTACTTC. Amino acids: CASSPGQVRRFSYEQYF. V gene TRBV18 combines with J gene TRBJ2-7; 7 positions match TRBD1. After removal of 2 bases from V and 0 bases from J, the junction contained 10 bases not matched to a gene. The CDR3 spans 17 residues. CDR1 is KGHSH and CDR2 is LQKENI in the germline V gene.

This chain uses TRBV28 with TRBJ1-1; 7 bases match TRBD1. The J segment lost 1 base and the V segment lost 6 bases, leaving 11 bases of the junction unmatched. Germline loops: CDR1 MDHEN, CDR2 SYDVKM. The CDR3 length is 16 residues. The CDR3 sequence: CASSPGQISENTEAFF. Here the CDR3 DNA reads TGTGCCAGCAGCCCGGGACAGATATCAGAGAACACTGAAGCTTTCTTT.

The V call is TRBV20-1, the J call TRBJ2-2, with 8 bases identical to TRBD1. Trimming cost V 3 bases and J 5 bases; bases outside gene matches: 5. This CDR3 is built from 14 residues. The germline gives CDR1 DFQATT, CDR2 SNEGSKA (reference sequence). CDR3 sequence (DNA): TGCAGTGCTAGTGGCCAGGGGGCAACCGGGGAGCTGTTTTTT. Residues: CSASGQGATGELFF.

V usage is TRBV19 and J usage is TRBJ1-1; D unclear. V shed 3 bases and J shed 4 bases, with 12 bases lying between them. The CDR3 is 14 amino acids. The germline CDR1 and CDR2 sequences are LNHDA and SQIVND (reference sequence). This CDR3 is CASSIQDPSTEAFF. DNA of the CDR3: TGTGCCAGTAGTATCCAGGATCCGAGCACTGAAGCTTTCTTT.

The chain recombines TRBV29-1 with TRBJ2-7; unclear D gene. V was cut by 7 bases and J by 3 bases, with 10 bases left in between. Germline V gene lookup returns CDR1 SQVTM and CDR2 ANQGSEA. CDR3 length: 11 amino acids. The DNA of the CDR3 is TGCAGCGCCGAGGAGCGCTACGAGCAGTACTTC. Translating it yields CSAEERYEQYF.

The chain links TRBV6-6 to TRBJ1-1; D unclear. The CDR3 spans 14 residues. In germline, CDR1 is MNHNY, CDR2 SVGAGI (reference sequence). Between the trimmed V and J ends, which lost 2 bases and 4 bases, there was a span of 11 bases. The CDR3 loop is CASSYGGRGTEAFF. The CDR3 nucleotides are TGTGCCAGCAGTTACGGAGGAAGAGGCACTGAAGCTTTCTTT.

V usage is TRBV7-9 and J usage is TRBJ2-3; possible D gene TRBD1, 6 bases. This CDR3 is 14 amino acids long. Germline CDR1 and CDR2: SEHNR and FQNEAQ (reference sequence). The V and J ends lost 3 bases and 4 bases respectively, with 11 bases between them. The CDR3 DNA is TGTGCCAGCAGCTTTATAGGGGGACCAGATACGCAGTATTTT. This sequence encodes CASSFIGGPDTQYF.

A single count supports this clone. The rearrangement joins TRBV11-3 to TRBJ2-1; D ambiguous. Germline V gene data show CDR1 as SGHNT and CDR2 as YENEEA. The CDR3 totals 15 residues. With 0 bases removed from V and 0 bases from J, the gap between germline ends came to 6 bases. The chain's CDR3 is CASSLDPSSYNEQFF. DNA for the CDR3: TGTGCCAGCAGCTTAGATCCCAGCTCCTACAATGAGCAGTTCTTC.

This clone was counted a few times. The chain employs TRBV6-1 and TRBJ1-2; perhaps TRBD1 as D (5 bases). The ends were cut back, 0 bases at V and 5 bases at J, with 13 bases in the middle. Germline CDR1 MNHNS, CDR2 SASEGT. The CDR3 is 15 residues long. CDR3 DNA: TGTGCCAGCAGTGAAGCGCAGGGCCAAGGGTATGGCTACACCTTC. Translating gives CASSEAQGQGYGYTF.

The chain joins TRBV6-5 to TRBJ1-5; 8 bases match TRBD1. CDR3 size: 16 residues. CDR1 MNHEY and CDR2 SVGAGI come from the germline V gene. After removal of 2 bases from V and 2 bases from J, the junction contained 5 bases not matched to a gene. CDR3: CASSYRTGTGNQPQHF. The CDR3 DNA is TGTGCCAGCAGTTACAGGACAGGGACGGGCAATCAGCCCCAGCATTTT.

The chain combines TRBV21-1 with TRBJ1-1; the table's TRBD1 call for D was not verified on the DNA. TRBV21-1 is listed as a pseudogene. The CDR3 runs 15 residues. CDR3 loop: CASSIPTGKGPEAFF. The CDR3 bases are TGTGCCAGCAGCATCCCGACAGGGAAGGGTCCTGAAGCTTTCTTT.

CDR3: CATSRDRPNQVPRQPQHF. The CDR3 DNA is TGTGCCACCAGCAGAGATAGGCCCAATCAGGTACCCAGGCAGCCCCAGCATTTT. The chain recombines TRBV15 with TRBJ1-5; D unclear. Trimming pared 0 bases from V and 7 bases from J, leaving 22 bases between. This CDR3 is built from 18 residues. CDR1 is LNHNV, CDR2 YYDKDF, per germline (reference sequence).

The chain recombines TRBV18 with TRBJ2-3; no firm D call. Germline lookup yields CDR1 KGHSH and CDR2 LQKENI. V lost 2 bases and J lost 5, with 5 bases in between. There are 12 residues in the CDR3. The CDR3 spells CASSPVIDTQYF. The CDR3 nucleotides read TGTGCCAGCTCACCAGTAATAGATACGCAGTATTTT.

The chain recombines TRBV5-8 with TRBJ2-7; tentatively, D is TRBD2 (5 bases). This CDR3 is built from 12 residues. Germline values: CDR1 SGHTS, CDR2 YDEGEE. Trimming left V 4 bases short and J 6 bases short, with 11 bases between. In DNA, the CDR3 is TGTGCCAGCAGCATGAGGGCTCCCGAGCAGTACTTC. It encodes CASSMRAPEQYF.

V is TRBV15 and J is TRBJ1-5; D not certain. V lost 1 base and J 4 bases, leaving 14 bases between the germline ends. Germline V gives CDR1 LNHNV, CDR2 YYDKDF (reference sequence). This CDR3 comprises 16 residues. The CDR3 coding sequence is TGTGCCACCAGCAGAGGGTTCGGGGTTGGGAATCAGCCCCAGCATTTT. Protein sequence: CATSRGFGVGNQPQHF.